The 24 T cell receptor beta chains in this list originate from one sample, sequenced in a study of T cell responses to AZD1222 COVID-19 vaccine. Clones were sequenced by immunoSEQ multiplex PCR, and TCRdb holds only the in-frame ones, with some missing. The sample carries under 150,000 clones, approximately 89% recorded once. The source material was peripheral blood, sampled on day 0 of AZD1222 vaccination. The receptor source for this set is an adult in good health.

The chain has TRBV9 and TRBJ1-1, with D maybe TRBD1 (6 bases). The CDR3 loop spans 15 amino acids. CDR1 SGDLS and CDR2 YYNGEE come from the germline V gene. V was cut by 3 bases and J by 1 base, with 13 bases left in between. Here the CDR3 reads CASSGNPGQNTEAFF. The CDR3 DNA reads as TGTGCCAGCAGCGGGAACCCGGGACAGAACACTGAAGCTTTCTTT.

The V gene is TRBV4-3, the J gene TRBJ1-2; no firm D call. Germline V gives CDR1 LGHNA, CDR2 YSLEER. This CDR3 spans 14 amino acids. The ends were cut back, 2 bases at V and 3 bases at J, with 10 bases in the middle. The CDR3 coding sequence is TGCGCCAGCAGCCAATTCAAGGCGGACTATGGCTACACCTTC. It encodes CASSQFKADYGYTF.

This CDR3 reads CASSLNTGELFF. DNA for the CDR3: TGTGCCAGCAGCCTGAACACCGGGGAGCTGTTTTTT. The chain employs TRBV7-9 and TRBJ2-2; unclear D gene. Germline V gene sequence: CDR1 SEHNR, CDR2 FQNEAQ (reference sequence). The CDR3 loop spans 12 amino acids. Trimming stripped 5 bases from V and 1 base from J, with 2 bases between.

This chain's CDR3 is CASSQDGLGNQPQHF. The CDR3 DNA reads TGCGCCAGCAGCCAAGATGGGTTGGGGAATCAGCCCCAGCATTTT. The chain couples TRBV4-3 to TRBJ1-5, with no clear D. This CDR3 contains 15 residues. Germline assignment: CDR1 LGHNA and CDR2 YSLEER. The germline V and J ends were trimmed by 0 bases and 4 bases, with 10 bases remaining between them.

The rearrangement uses TRBV7-2 and TRBJ2-2; D remains ambiguous. Germline V gene sequence: CDR1 SGHTA, CDR2 FQGNSA. This CDR3 contains 13 residues. V lost 4 bases, J lost 8 bases, and 11 bases lay in between. The CDR3 DNA reads TGTGCCAGCAGCTGGAAGGGCCGGGGGGAGCTGTTTTTT. As protein: CASSWKGRGELFF.

This rearrangement joins TRBV18 to TRBJ1-2; the match to TRBD1 covers 8 bases. The CDR3 contains 15 residues. J was trimmed by 5 bases and V by 3 bases; bases with no gene match: 8. Per germline, CDR1 KGHSH and CDR2 LQKENI. CDR3 in amino acids: CASSPGTGEKYGYTF. CDR3 DNA: TGTGCCAGCTCACCGGGGACAGGTGAGAAGTATGGCTACACCTTC.

This chain links TRBV7-6 with TRBJ2-5; D unresolved. This CDR3 spans 14 amino acids. With 5 bases removed from V and 1 base from J, the gap between germline ends came to 11 bases. The germline V gene has CDR1 SGHVS and CDR2 FNYEAQ. CDR3 in amino acids: CASSPQGIQETQYF. CDR3 nucleotide sequence: TGTGCCAGCAGCCCCCAAGGGATCCAAGAGACCCAGTACTTC.

This clone has only one observation. V gene TRBV5-5 combines with J gene TRBJ1-1, with unresolved D. The CDR3 extends over 13 amino acids. V dropped 0 bases and J dropped 3 bases, with 6 bases sitting between them. CDR1 and CDR2 from the germline V gene are SGHKS and YYEKEE (reference sequence). CDR3 protein: CASSLDEDTEAFF. As DNA, the CDR3 is TGTGCCAGCAGCTTGGATGAGGACACTGAAGCTTTCTTT.

V usage is TRBV3-1 (or the pseudogene TRBV3-2) and J usage is TRBJ1-5, with D unresolved. V lost 5 bases and J 0 bases, leaving 11 bases between the germline ends. CDR1 and CDR2 (germline): LGHDT, YNNKEL (reference sequence). CDR3 length equals 15 residues. CDR3 residues: CASSETPDSNQPQHF. CDR3 coding DNA: TGTGCCAGCAGCGAAACGCCGGATAGCAATCAGCCCCAGCATTTT.

This clone was seen a single time. This sequence joins TRBV19 and TRBJ2-7; either TRBD1 or TRBD2 may fit D (5 bases each). The CDR3 is made up of 16 amino acids. From germline, CDR1 is LNHDA and CDR2 SQIVND (reference sequence). V lost 5 bases and J lost 3, with 20 bases in between. The DNA for the CDR3 is TGTGCCAGTAGTTCTGCCCCGCCGGGACCGAGCTACGAGCAGTACTTC. It translates to CASSSAPPGPSYEQYF.

CDR3 loop: CASSSPGPTYGYTF. The CDR3 nucleotides read TGTGCCAGCAGTTCCCCAGGGCCTACGTATGGCTACACCTTC. The chain has TRBV27 and TRBJ1-2; D possibly corresponds to TRBD1 (5 bases). Germline assignment: CDR1 MNHEY and CDR2 SMNVEV (reference sequence). Trimming cost V 4 bases and J 5 bases, with 14 bases left between them. The CDR3 loop spans 14 amino acids.

The chain employs TRBV3-1 (or the pseudogene TRBV3-2) and TRBJ1-3, with D maybe TRBD1 (5 bases). Trimming took off 2 bases at V and 4 bases at J, with 15 bases between the two ends. CDR3 length: 16 amino acids. Looked up from germline, CDR1 is LGHDT and CDR2 is YNNKEL (reference sequence). The DNA of the CDR3 is TGTGCCAGCAGCCAACAACCGGGGCATTCGGGAAACACCATATATTTT. Translation gives CASSQQPGHSGNTIYF.

This clone was found once. The chain links TRBV7-9 to TRBJ2-3; D is ambiguous. The CDR3 consists of 16 residues. The V end was cut by 3 bases, the J end by 3 bases, with 16 bases between. Looked up from germline, CDR1 is SEHNR and CDR2 is FQNEAQ (reference sequence). The CDR3 sequence: CASSFQHLILTDTQYF. In nucleotides, the CDR3 is TGTGCCAGCAGCTTCCAACATCTTATTTTAACAGATACGCAGTATTTT.

J is TRBJ2-7 and V is TRBV6-4; unclear D gene. Germline V gene data show CDR1 as MRHNA and CDR2 as SNTAGT. The CDR3 has 11 residues. Trimming pared 2 bases from V and 2 bases from J, leaving 1 base between. This CDR3 reads CASSDPYEQYF. The CDR3 DNA follows: TGTGCCAGCAGTGACCCCTACGAGCAGTACTTC.

This clone was found a few times. The chain joins TRBV6-5 to TRBJ2-1, with D possibly matching TRBD2 (5 bases). Trimming removed 0 bases at V and 3 bases at J, with 12 bases between. Germline CDR1 reads MNHEY; CDR2 reads SVGAGI. The CDR3 has 16 residues. This CDR3 is CASSYSLPGDYNEQFF. The CDR3 bases are TGTGCCAGCAGTTACTCTTTACCCGGGGACTACAATGAGCAGTTCTTC.

This chain links TRBV9 with TRBJ1-1; 8 nucleotides align to TRBD1. Germline assignment: CDR1 SGDLS and CDR2 YYNGEE. The V segment lost 4 bases and the J segment 5 bases; nucleotides outside the gene matches: 10. This CDR3 spans 15 amino acids. The CDR3 nucleotides are TGTGCCAGCAGCCCCATTCCAGGGGGCCGGACTGAAGCTTTCTTT. Encoded protein: CASSPIPGGRTEAFF.

V gene TRBV5-1 combines with J gene TRBJ1-1; 8 bases match TRBD1. The CDR3 length is 14 residues. J was trimmed by 3 bases and V by 4 bases; bases with no gene match: 5. CDR1 and CDR2 from the germline V gene are SGHRS and YFSETQ. The CDR3 region has the DNA TGCGCCAGCAGCGACCGGACAGGGCACACTGAAGCTTTCTTT. Translated, it gives CASSDRTGHTEAFF.

The V and J genes are TRBV7-9 and TRBJ1-2; D call uncertain. V lost 4 bases and J 0 bases, leaving 12 bases between the germline ends. Germline V lookup: CDR1 SEHNR, CDR2 FQNEAQ (reference sequence). The CDR3 is 15 amino acids. DNA for the CDR3: TGTGCCAGCAGCTCCAGACTCACAGCTAACTATGGCTACACCTTC. Protein: CASSSRLTANYGYTF.

The rearrangement uses TRBV27 and TRBJ2-1; 9 nucleotides align to TRBD2. Trimming removed 6 bases from V and 8 bases from J; junction bases left unmatched: 8. The CDR3 length is 14 residues. Germline CDR1 reads MNHEY; CDR2 reads SMNVEV (reference sequence). The DNA of the CDR3 is TGTGCCAGCAGGAACGGCGGGGGGGCCTATGAGCAGTTCTTC. Translation gives CASRNGGGAYEQFF.

V gene TRBV7-3 combines with J gene TRBJ1-2, with 9 bases identical to TRBD1. Germline V gene data show CDR1 as SGHTA and CDR2 as FQGTGA. The CDR3 has 15 amino acids. J lost 7 bases, V lost 5 bases, and 11 bases had no gene match. CDR3 protein: CASSISPGQGPGYTF. DNA for the CDR3: TGTGCCAGCAGCATCTCTCCGGGACAGGGTCCTGGCTACACCTTC.

This clone was recorded only once. CDR3: CASSPTGPAEFRHF. In nucleotides, the CDR3 is TGTGCCAGCAGCCCTACAGGGCCAGCGGAATTTCGCCACTTT. The rearrangement links TRBV7-2 to TRBJ1-6; tentatively, D is TRBD1 (6 bases). Germline assignment: CDR1 SGHTA and CDR2 FQGNSA. The CDR3 is made up of 14 amino acids. V was clipped by 5 bases and J by 18 bases, with 23 bases between them.

Regarding this clone: A junction end diverges from the germline sequence, so it may reflect a read error. The chain uses TRBV10-3 and TRBJ2-7, with D possibly TRBD1 on 5 matching bases. In germline, CDR1 is ENHRY, CDR2 SYGVKD. This CDR3 is 15 amino acids long. CDR3 residues: CAISESVTQPGLGDF. In DNA, the CDR3 is TGTGCCATCAGTGAGTCGGTGACACAGCCAGGTTTAGGGGACTTC.

The J gene is TRBJ1-3, the V gene TRBV28, with 10 bases matching TRBD1. CDR1 is MDHEN and CDR2 is SYDVKM in the germline V gene. The junction had 15 bases not matched to a gene; V was cut back by 6 bases and J by 4 bases. The CDR3 sequence is 18 residues long. The CDR3 sequence: CASRQTGTGAAGGNTIYF. The CDR3 DNA sequence: TGTGCCAGCAGACAAACCGGGACAGGGGCGGCGGGGGGAAACACCATATATTTT.

V gene TRBV7-2 combines with J gene TRBJ2-7, with D uncertain. The CDR3 runs to 13 residues. The V end was cut by 3 bases, the J end by 3 bases, with 9 bases between. CDR1 and CDR2 (germline): SGHTA, FQGNSA. As DNA, the CDR3 is TGTGCCAGCAGCTTGAACTACCGCTACGAGCAGTACTTC. This codes for CASSLNYRYEQYF.